This TCR beta chain was identified in a study of blood T cells in healthy people across ages. A sample-barcoded 5' primer and a J-beta primer mix were used in a second PCR of roughly 6 to 12 cycles. A tag from a template-switch adaptor with 12 random nucleotides marked each cDNA molecule. MiXCR was run by TCRdb on the 5' RACE reads, yielding one entry per CDR3 protein. This sample has 850,000 or so distinct CDR3 sequences, with less than 35% found just once. This CDR3 is 13 amino acids long. CDR1 and CDR2 (germline): SEHNR, FQNEAQ (reference sequence). V gave up 1 base and J gave up 10 bases, with 13 bases separating them. The table lists this clonotype with a few counts. PBMCs were isolated at a quantity of at least 6.5 million per sample.

Sequenced input: blood. The chain uses TRBV7-9 and TRBJ1-1; no firm D call. This TCR was recovered from a woman of 80 years or more in good health. The CDR3 DNA reads as TGTGCCAGCAGCTTAGAGGGAAGAGGTGGAGCTTTCTTT. Protein product: CASSLEGRGGAFF. The complete variable domain, with remaining parts taken from reference TRBV7-9 and TRBJ1-1, reads DTGVSQNPRHKITKRGQNVTFRCDPISEHNRLYWYRQTLGQGPEFLTYFQNEAQLEKSRLLSDRFSAERPKGSFSTLEIQRTEQGDSAMYLCASSLEGRGGAFFGQGTRLTVV.